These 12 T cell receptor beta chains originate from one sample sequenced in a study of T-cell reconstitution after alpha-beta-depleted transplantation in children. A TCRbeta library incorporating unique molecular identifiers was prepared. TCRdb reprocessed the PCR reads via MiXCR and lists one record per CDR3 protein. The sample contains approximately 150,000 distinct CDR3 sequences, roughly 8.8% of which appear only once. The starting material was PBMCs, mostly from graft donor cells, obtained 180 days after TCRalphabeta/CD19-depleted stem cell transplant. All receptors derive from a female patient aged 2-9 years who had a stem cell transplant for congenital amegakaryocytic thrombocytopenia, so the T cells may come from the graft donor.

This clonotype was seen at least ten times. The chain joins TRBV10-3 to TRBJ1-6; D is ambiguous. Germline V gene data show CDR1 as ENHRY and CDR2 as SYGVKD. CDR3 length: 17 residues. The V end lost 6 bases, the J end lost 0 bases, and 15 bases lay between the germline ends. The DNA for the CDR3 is TGTGCCATCAGCCGACATAGGGTTGGCTCCTATAATTCACCCCTCCACTTT. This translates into CAISRHRVGSYNSPLHF.

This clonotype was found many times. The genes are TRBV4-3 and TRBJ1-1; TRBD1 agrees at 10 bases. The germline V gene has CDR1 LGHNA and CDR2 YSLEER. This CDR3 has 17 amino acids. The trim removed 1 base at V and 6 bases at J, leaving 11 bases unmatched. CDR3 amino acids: CASSQGRFRDRGAEAFF. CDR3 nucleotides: TGCGCCAGCAGCCAAGGTCGATTTCGGGACAGGGGAGCTGAAGCTTTCTTT.

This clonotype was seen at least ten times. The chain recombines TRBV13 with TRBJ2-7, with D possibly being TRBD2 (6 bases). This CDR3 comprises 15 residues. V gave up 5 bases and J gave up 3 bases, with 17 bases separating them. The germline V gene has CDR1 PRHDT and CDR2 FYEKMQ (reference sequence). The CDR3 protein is CASSIMGGVSYEQYF. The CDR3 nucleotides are TGTGCCAGCAGCATCATGGGCGGGGTGAGCTACGAGCAGTACTTC.

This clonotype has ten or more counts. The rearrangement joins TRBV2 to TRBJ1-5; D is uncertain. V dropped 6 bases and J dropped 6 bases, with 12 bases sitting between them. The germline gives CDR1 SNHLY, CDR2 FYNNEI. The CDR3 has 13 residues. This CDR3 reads CASRVTLGQPQHF. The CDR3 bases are TGTGCCAGCAGGGTGACCCTTGGTCAGCCCCAGCATTTT. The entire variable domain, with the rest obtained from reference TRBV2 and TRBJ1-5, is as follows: EPEVTQTPSHQVTQMGQEVILRCVPISNHLYFYWYRQILGQKVEFLVSFYNNEISEKSEIFDDQFSVERPDGSNFTLKIRSTKLEDSAMYFCASRVTLGQPQHFGDGTRLSIL.

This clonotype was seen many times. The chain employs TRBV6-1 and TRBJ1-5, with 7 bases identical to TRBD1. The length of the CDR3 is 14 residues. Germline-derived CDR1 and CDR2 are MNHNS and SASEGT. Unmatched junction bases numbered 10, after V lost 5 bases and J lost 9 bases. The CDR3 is CASSPGTDLTPQHF. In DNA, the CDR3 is TGTGCCAGCAGTCCGGGGACAGACCTCACGCCCCAGCATTTT.

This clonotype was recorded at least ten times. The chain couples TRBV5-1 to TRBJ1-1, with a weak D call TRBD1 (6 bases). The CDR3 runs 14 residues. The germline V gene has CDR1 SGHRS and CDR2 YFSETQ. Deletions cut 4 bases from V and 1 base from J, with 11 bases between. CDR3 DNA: TGCGCCAGCAGCCCGGGACACTCGAACACTGAAGCTTTCTTT. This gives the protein CASSPGHSNTEAFF. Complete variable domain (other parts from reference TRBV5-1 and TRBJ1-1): KAGVTQTPRYLIKTRGQQVTLSCSPISGHRSVSWYQQTPGQGLQFLFEYFSETQRNKGNFPGRFSGRQFSNSRSEMNVSTLELGDSALYLCASSPGHSNTEAFFGQGTRLTVV.

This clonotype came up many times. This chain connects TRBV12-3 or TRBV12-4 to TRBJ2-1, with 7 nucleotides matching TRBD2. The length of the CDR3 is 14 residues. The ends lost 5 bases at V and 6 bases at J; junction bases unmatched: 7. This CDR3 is CASSLAGTTNEQFF. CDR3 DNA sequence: TGTGCCAGCAGTCTTGCCGGGACTACCAATGAGCAGTTCTTC.

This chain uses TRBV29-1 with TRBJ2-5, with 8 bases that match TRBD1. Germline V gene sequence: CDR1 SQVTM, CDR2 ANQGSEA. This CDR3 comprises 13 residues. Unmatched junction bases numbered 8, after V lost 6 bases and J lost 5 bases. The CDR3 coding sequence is TGCAGCGTGTCCCCAGGGGGCGATGAGACCCAGTACTTC. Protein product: CSVSPGGDETQYF.

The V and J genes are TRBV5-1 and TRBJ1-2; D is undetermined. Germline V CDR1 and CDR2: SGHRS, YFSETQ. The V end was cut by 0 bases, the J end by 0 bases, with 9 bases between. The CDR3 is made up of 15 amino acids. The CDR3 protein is CASSLVAQSNYGYTF. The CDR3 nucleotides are TGCGCCAGCAGCTTGGTGGCACAATCTAACTATGGCTACACCTTC.

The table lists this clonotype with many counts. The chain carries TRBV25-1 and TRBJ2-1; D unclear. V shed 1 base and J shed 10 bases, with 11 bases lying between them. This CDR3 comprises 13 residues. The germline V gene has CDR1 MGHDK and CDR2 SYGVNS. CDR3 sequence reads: CASSEFTSREQFF. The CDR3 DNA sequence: TGTGCCAGCAGTGAATTTACATCGCGGGAGCAGTTCTTC. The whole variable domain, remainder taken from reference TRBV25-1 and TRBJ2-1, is EADIYQTPRYLVIGTGKKITLECSQTMGHDKMYWYQQDPGMELHLIHYSYGVNSTEKGDLSSESTVSRIRTEHFPLTLESARPSHTSQYLCASSEFTSREQFFGPGTRLTVL.

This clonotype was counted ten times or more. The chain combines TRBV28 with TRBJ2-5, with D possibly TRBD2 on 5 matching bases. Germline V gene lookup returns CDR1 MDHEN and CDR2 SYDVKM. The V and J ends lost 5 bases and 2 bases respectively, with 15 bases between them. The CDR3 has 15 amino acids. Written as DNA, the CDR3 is TGTGCCAGCAGTGCCCACGGCGGGCAGCAAGAGACCCAGTACTTC. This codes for CASSAHGGQQETQYF.

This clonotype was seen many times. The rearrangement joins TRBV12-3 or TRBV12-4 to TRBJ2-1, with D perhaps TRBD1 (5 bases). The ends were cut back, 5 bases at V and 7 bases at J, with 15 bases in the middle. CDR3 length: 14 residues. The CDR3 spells CASSPQLQANEQFF. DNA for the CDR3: TGTGCCAGCAGTCCGCAACTACAGGCAAATGAGCAGTTCTTC.